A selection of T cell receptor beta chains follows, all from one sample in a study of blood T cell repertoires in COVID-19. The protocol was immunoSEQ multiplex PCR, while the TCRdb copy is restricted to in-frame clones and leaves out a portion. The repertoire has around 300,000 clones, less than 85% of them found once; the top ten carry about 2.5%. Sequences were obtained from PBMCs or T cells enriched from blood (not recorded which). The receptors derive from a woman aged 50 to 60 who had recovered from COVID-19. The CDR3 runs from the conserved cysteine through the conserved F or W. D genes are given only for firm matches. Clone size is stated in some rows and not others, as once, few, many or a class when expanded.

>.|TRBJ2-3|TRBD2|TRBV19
TGTGCCAGTAGTACTGGGTTTGGGACTAGCGGGAGATTACTGAGCACAGATACGCAGTATTTT
CASSTGFGTSGRLLSTDTQYF
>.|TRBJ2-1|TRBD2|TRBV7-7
TGTGCCAGCAGCCCCCGGACTAGCGGGGCTTATAATGAGCAGTTCTTC
CASSPRTSGAYNEQFF
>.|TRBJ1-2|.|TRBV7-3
TGTGCCAGCAGCAAAGAGGGGGTGTCTAACTATGGCTACACCTTC
CASSKEGVSNYGYTF
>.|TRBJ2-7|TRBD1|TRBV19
TGTGCCAGTAGTCCCGGACAGGTTTCGTACGAGCAGTACTTC
CASSPGQVSYEQYF
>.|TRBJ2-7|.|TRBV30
TGTGCCTGGAGTGTGGCGAGGTCCTACGAGCAGTACTTC
CAWSVARSYEQYF
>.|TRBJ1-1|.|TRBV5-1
TGCGCCAGCAGCGTTGCCGGGTGGGTGGCGAACACTGAAGCTTTCTTT
CASSVAGWVANTEAFF
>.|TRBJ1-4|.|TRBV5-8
TGTGCCAGCAGCTTGGGACAGCCACGTAATGAAAAACTGTTTTTT
CASSLGQPRNEKLFF
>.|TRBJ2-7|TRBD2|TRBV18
TGTGCCAGCTCACCACTAAGAACGGACCGACTAGCGGGGACTTCCGAGCAGTACTTC
CASSPLRTDRLAGTSEQYF
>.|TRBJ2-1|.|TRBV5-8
TGTGCCAGCAGCAGATCCCACGGTAATGAGCAGTTCTTC
CASSRSHGNEQFF
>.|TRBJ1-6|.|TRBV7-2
TGTGCCAGCAGCTTTACAGGTCCCTATAATTCACCCCTCCACTTT
CASSFTGPYNSPLHF
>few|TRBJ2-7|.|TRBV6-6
TGTGCCAGCAGTTACTCTAAAACAGGGAGCGACCACTTC
CASSYSKTGSDHF